Below, 29 T cell receptor beta chains from the same sample are listed, as sequenced in a study of blood T cell repertoires in COVID-19. Data came from immunoSEQ multiplex PCR; TCRdb stores just in-frame clones and leaves some out. The sample has approximately 64,000 clones, about 88% seen once. The sequencing sample was made of peripheral blood. These receptors came from a man aged 65-85 years with acute or convalescent COVID-19.

This clone was picked up one time. The chain joins TRBV2 to TRBJ1-2; D gene ambiguous. The CDR3 totals 14 residues. Per the germline V gene, CDR1 is SNHLY and CDR2 is FYNNEI. Trimming removed 3 bases from V and 2 bases from J, with 10 bases in between. The DNA of the CDR3 is TGTGCCAGCAGTGAGAGCAATCCGAACTATGGCTACACCTTC. It translates to CASSESNPNYGYTF.

This clone was seen more than once but under ten times. V is TRBV15 and J is TRBJ1-1; the match to TRBD1 covers 8 bases. Germline V gives CDR1 LNHNV, CDR2 YYDKDF (reference sequence). With V trimmed by 1 base and J by 5 bases, 3 bases remained unmatched. This CDR3 is built from 14 residues. CDR3 in DNA: TGTGCCACCAGCAGAGGACAGGGGCGGACTGAAGCTTTCTTT. Translated: CATSRGQGRTEAFF.

J is TRBJ1-5 and V is TRBV19, with 11 bases aligning to TRBD1. Germline loops: CDR1 LNHDA, CDR2 SQIVND (reference sequence). The CDR3 length is 20 residues. V was clipped by 3 bases and J by 1 base; unmatched bases: 14. The CDR3 DNA reads TGTGCCAGTAGTATCGGGGCTAGGTCTTGGGACAGGGGGAGCAATCAGCCCCAGCATTTT. Protein sequence: CASSIGARSWDRGSNQPQHF.

The chain recombines TRBV6-2 or TRBV6-3 with TRBJ1-4; 7 bases align to TRBD1. This CDR3 comprises 13 residues. The J segment lost 8 bases and the V segment lost 6 bases, leaving 6 bases of the junction unmatched. Per germline, CDR1 MNHEY and CDR2 SVGEGT. Written as DNA, the CDR3 is TGTGCCAGCAGCCCCGGGACAGACGAAAAACTGTTTTTT. This codes for CASSPGTDEKLFF.

This clone was counted once. The J gene is TRBJ1-6, the V gene TRBV28; 9 nucleotides match TRBD1. J lost 6 bases, V lost 7 bases, and 10 bases had no gene match. CDR1 and CDR2 (germline): MDHEN, SYDVKM. The CDR3 totals 16 residues. Here the CDR3 reads CASNRDRDFGNSPLHF. The CDR3 DNA reads TGTGCCAGCAATCGGGACAGGGATTTTGGTAATTCACCCCTCCACTTT.

The chain recombines TRBV7-2 with TRBJ2-5; D is ambiguous. This CDR3 is 13 amino acids long. In germline, CDR1 is SGHTA, CDR2 FQGNSA. V lost 5 bases to trimming and J lost 5 bases, with 12 bases between them. The CDR3 DNA sequence: TGTGCCAGCAGCGTCCTAGGAGCGGAGACCCAGTACTTC. It encodes CASSVLGAETQYF.

The chain is built from TRBV18 and TRBJ1-5; 7 bases are a match to TRBD1. CDR3 length: 14 residues. Germline CDR1 KGHSH, CDR2 LQKENI. With 3 bases clipped from V and 7 bases from J, the junction kept 6 bases outside the gene matches. The CDR3 DNA is TGTGCCAGCTCACCGACAGGGAACAAACAGCCCCAGCATTTT. Residues: CASSPTGNKQPQHF.

This clone came up a few times. This chain connects TRBV19 to TRBJ1-5; tentative D call: TRBD1 (6 bases). There are 14 residues in the CDR3. Trimming removed 1 base from V and 5 bases from J, with 9 bases in between. Germline V gives CDR1 LNHDA, CDR2 SQIVND (reference sequence). In DNA, the CDR3 is TGTGCCAGTAGTATAGGTACAGGGTATCAGCCCCAGCATTTT. Encoded protein: CASSIGTGYQPQHF.

This clone has a handful of counts. V and J are TRBV27 and TRBJ2-1; TRBD2 agrees at 9 bases. CDR3 size: 13 residues. In germline, CDR1 is MNHEY, CDR2 SMNVEV (reference sequence). J was trimmed by 5 bases and V by 7 bases; bases with no gene match: 3. The CDR3 is CASTSGANNEQFF. The DNA of the CDR3 is TGTGCCAGCACTAGCGGGGCTAACAATGAGCAGTTCTTC.

V gene TRBV19 combines with J gene TRBJ1-1; D might be TRBD1 (5 bases). V was shortened by 2 bases and J by 0 bases, with 7 bases between the two germline ends. The CDR3 sequence is 14 residues long. The germline CDR1 and CDR2 sequences are LNHDA and SQIVND (reference sequence). Here the CDR3 DNA reads TGTGCCAGTAGTATACAGGGTGTGAACACTGAAGCTTTCTTT. Translating it yields CASSIQGVNTEAFF.

This clone was counted a few times. This sequence joins TRBV19 and TRBJ2-3; 9 nucleotides match TRBD1. The J segment lost 1 base and the V segment lost 6 bases, leaving 8 bases of the junction unmatched. This CDR3 spans 16 amino acids. Germline V gene sequence: CDR1 LNHDA, CDR2 SQIVND (reference sequence). Written as DNA, the CDR3 is TGTGCCAGTAGGAGGACAGGGGTCATGGGCACAGATACGCAGTATTTT. It is translated as CASRRTGVMGTDTQYF. The full variable domain, completed using reference TRBV19 and TRBJ2-3, is DGGITQSPKYLFRKEGQNVTLSCEQNLNHDAMYWYRQDPGQGLRLIYYSQIVNDFQKGDIAEGYSVSREKKESFPLTVTSAQKNPTAFYLCASRRTGVMGTDTQYFGPGTRLTVL.

This clone was found a few times. The V and J genes are TRBV9 and TRBJ1-4; TRBD1 might be the D (5 bases). Trimming took 4 bases from V and 8 from J, leaving 21 bases between them. The CDR3 is 16 residues long. Germline lookup yields CDR1 SGDLS and CDR2 YYNGEE. CDR3 nucleotides: TGTGCCAGCAGCCTCACTCCGGGTACCGGGGGGGAAAAACTGTTTTTT. Encoded protein: CASSLTPGTGGEKLFF.

This clone appeared a single time. The chain uses TRBV11-2 and TRBJ2-3; D perhaps matches TRBD2 (5 bases). Germline V CDR1 and CDR2: SGHAT, FQNNGV. This CDR3 spans 18 amino acids. The V end was cut by 3 bases, the J end by 7 bases, with 26 bases between. The DNA of the CDR3 is TGTGCCAGCAGCTTTTTATCCCTCCGACGAGGGCTGGCAAATACGCAGTATTTT. This sequence encodes CASSFLSLRRGLANTQYF. The complete variable domain, with remaining parts taken from reference TRBV11-2 and TRBJ2-3, reads EAGVAQSPRYKIIEKRQSVAFWCNPISGHATLYWYQQILGQGPKLLIQFQNNGVVDDSQLPKDRFSAERLKGVDSTLKIQPAKLEDSAVYLCASSFLSLRRGLANTQYFGPGTRLTVL.

As for this clone: This sample also contains other DNA sequences that code for the same CDR3. The gene calls are TRBV19 and TRBJ1-5; maybe TRBD1 (5 bases). Germline lookup yields CDR1 LNHDA and CDR2 SQIVND (reference sequence). The CDR3 loop spans 14 amino acids. The germline V and J ends were trimmed by 3 bases and 4 bases, with 10 bases remaining between them. The CDR3: CASSIRDSNQPQHF. CDR3 nucleotides: TGTGCCAGTAGTATCCGGGACTCTAATCAGCCCCAGCATTTT.

This rearrangement joins TRBV19 to TRBJ1-1, with 8 bases lining up with TRBD1. The length of the CDR3 is 18 residues. Germline V gives CDR1 LNHDA, CDR2 SQIVND (reference sequence). The trim removed 1 base at V and 5 bases at J, leaving 15 bases unmatched. The CDR3 nucleotides are TGTGCCAGTAGTATAGGCACGGGACAGGCCCCAATGGGGACTGAAGCTTTCTTT. It specifies CASSIGTGQAPMGTEAFF.

This clone has more than one count but fewer than ten. The V call is TRBV7-3, the J call TRBJ2-5, with 9 bases identical to TRBD2. CDR3 length: 15 amino acids. J lost 4 bases, V lost 2 bases, and 5 bases had no gene match. Germline V lookup: CDR1 SGHTA, CDR2 FQGTGA. The CDR3 DNA is TGTGCCAGCAGCTTAGGGACTAGCAGTAGAGAGACCCAGTACTTC. Protein product: CASSLGTSSRETQYF.

The gene calls are TRBV7-8 and TRBJ2-7, with D possibly matching TRBD2 (7 bases). V dropped 3 bases and J dropped 4 bases, with 13 bases sitting between them. Germline V gene data show CDR1 as SGHVS and CDR2 as FQNEAQ. The CDR3 totals 14 residues. CDR3 sequence: CASSLGGGPYEQYF. In nucleotides, the CDR3 is TGTGCCAGCAGCTTGGGGGGGGGCCCTTACGAGCAGTACTTC.

This chain uses TRBV30 with TRBJ2-5; perhaps TRBD2 as D (6 bases). The CDR3 loop spans 15 amino acids. The germline V and J ends were trimmed by 0 bases and 5 bases, with 16 bases remaining between them. Germline V lookup: CDR1 GTSNPN, CDR2 SVGIG (reference sequence). CDR3 DNA: TGTGCCTGGAGTGTAACACTAGCCCTGGGGGAGACCCAGTACTTC. This sequence encodes CAWSVTLALGETQYF.

The genes are TRBV4-1 and TRBJ1-1; possible D gene TRBD1, 6 bases. From germline, CDR1 is MGHRA and CDR2 YSYEKL. V lost 2 bases, J lost 0 bases, and 13 bases lay in between. The CDR3 runs to 16 residues. CDR3 protein: CASSQIGQPLNTEAFF. DNA of the CDR3: TGCGCCAGCAGCCAAATAGGACAGCCCTTGAACACTGAAGCTTTCTTT.

This chain links TRBV19 with TRBJ1-5, with TRBD1 matching 7 bases. The junction had 5 bases not matched to a gene; V was cut back by 5 bases and J by 1 base. The CDR3 sequence is 15 residues long. CDR1 and CDR2 from the germline V gene are LNHDA and SQIVND (reference sequence). CDR3 nucleotides: TGTGCCAGTAGTCTGGGGACAGCCAGCAATCAGCCCCAGCATTTT. Encoded protein: CASSLGTASNQPQHF.

The chain is built from TRBV19 and TRBJ1-6; 10 nucleotides line up with TRBD1. J gave up 6 bases and V 6 bases, and 8 bases lay outside the gene matches. The CDR3 length is 16 residues. Germline V gives CDR1 LNHDA, CDR2 SQIVND (reference sequence). DNA of the CDR3: TGTGCCAGTAGGGGGCTGGACAGGGGGACTAATTCACCCCTCCACTTT. It yields the protein CASRGLDRGTNSPLHF. Variable domain in full (rest from reference TRBV19 and TRBJ1-6): DGGITQSPKYLFRKEGQNVTLSCEQNLNHDAMYWYRQDPGQGLRLIYYSQIVNDFQKGDIAEGYSVSREKKESFPLTVTSAQKNPTAFYLCASRGLDRGTNSPLHFGNGTRLTVT.

This clone was counted a single time. The genes are TRBV30 and TRBJ1-1, with D unclear. Germline V gives CDR1 GTSNPN, CDR2 SVGIG (reference sequence). CDR3 size: 12 residues. V lost 2 bases and J 7 bases, leaving 11 bases between the germline ends. CDR3 region: CAWSFLSFEAFF. As DNA, the CDR3 is TGTGCCTGGAGTTTCCTTTCCTTTGAAGCTTTCTTT. Supplemented by reference TRBV30 and TRBJ1-1, the full variable domain reads SQTIHQWPATLVQPVGSPLSLECTVEGTSNPNLYWYRQAAGRGLQLLFYSVGIGQISSEVPQNLSASRPQDRQFILSSKKLLLSDSGFYLCAWSFLSFEAFFGQGTRLTVV.

The chain carries TRBV3-1 (or the pseudogene TRBV3-2) and TRBJ2-4; 14 bases align to TRBD2. The CDR3 covers 13 residues. The germline CDR1 and CDR2 sequences are LGHDT and YNNKEL (reference sequence). V lost 4 bases to trimming and J lost 12 bases; unmatched junction nucleotides: 2. CDR3: CASSPGLAGAQYF. The CDR3 nucleotides are TGTGCCAGCAGCCCGGGACTAGCGGGGGCTCAGTACTTC.

This chain uses TRBV7-6 with TRBJ2-3; a weak D match, TRBD2 (6 bases). V lost 5 bases, J lost 2 bases, and 14 bases lay in between. CDR3 size: 15 residues. Germline V lookup: CDR1 SGHVS, CDR2 FNYEAQ. The CDR3 protein is CASSRGTLNTDTQYF. The DNA for the CDR3 is TGTGCCAGCAGCCGGGGGACCCTTAACACAGATACGCAGTATTTT. Filled out from reference TRBV7-6 and TRBJ2-3, the complete variable domain reads GAGVSQSPRYKVTKRGQDVALRCDPISGHVSLYWYRQALGQGPEFLTYFNYEAQQDKSGLPNDRFSAERPEGSISTLTIQRTEQRDSAMYRCASSRGTLNTDTQYFGPGTRLTVL.

The V gene is TRBV7-2, the J gene TRBJ2-3, with TRBD1 matching over 9 bases. This CDR3 has 15 residues. Germline-derived CDR1 and CDR2 are SGHTA and FQGNSA. With V trimmed by 2 bases and J by 5 bases, 5 bases remained unmatched. CDR3 residues: CASSLRDREVDTQYF. The CDR3 coding sequence is TGTGCCAGCAGCTTAAGGGACAGGGAGGTAGATACGCAGTATTTT.

V and J are TRBV7-9 and TRBJ2-3; 9 nucleotides align to TRBD1. V shed 3 bases and J 2 bases; nucleotides not matched to a gene: 6. CDR3 size: 16 residues. Germline assignment: CDR1 SEHNR and CDR2 FQNEAQ (reference sequence). This chain's CDR3 is CASSFGTGNPTDTQYF. DNA of the CDR3: TGTGCCAGCAGCTTCGGGACAGGGAACCCCACAGATACGCAGTATTTT.

The rearrangement links TRBV2 to TRBJ2-7; no definite D call. CDR1 and CDR2 from the germline V gene are SNHLY and FYNNEI. This CDR3 is built from 13 residues. Deletions cut 2 bases from V and 3 bases from J, with 8 bases between. The CDR3 reads CASSEWHLYEQYF. CDR3 DNA sequence: TGTGCCAGCAGTGAATGGCACCTCTACGAGCAGTACTTC.

The V and J genes are TRBV6-5 and TRBJ2-7; the match to TRBD1 covers 10 bases. CDR1 and CDR2 (germline): MNHEY, SVGAGI. V gave up 7 bases and J gave up 3 bases; unmatched junction bases: 6. The CDR3 runs 14 residues. CDR3 nucleotides: TGTGCCAGCAACCGACAGGGGGCTAACTACGAGCAGTACTTC. The encoded protein is CASNRQGANYEQYF.

V gene TRBV19 combines with J gene TRBJ2-7; TRBD1 matches at 7 bases. This CDR3 spans 14 amino acids. Germline V gene lookup returns CDR1 LNHDA and CDR2 SQIVND (reference sequence). With V trimmed by 6 bases and J by 0 bases, 5 bases remained unmatched. CDR3 nucleotide sequence: TGTGCCAGTAGCCTCCAGGGGGACTCCTACGAGCAGTACTTC. As protein: CASSLQGDSYEQYF.